By share, the clone carrying this T cell receptor delta chain counts as medium-sized. A much bigger clone sits one base away, suggesting this may be a read error. TCRdb re-analyzed the reads via CATT. The sample has fewer than 15,000 delta-chain clones; 7.3% are singletons. V dropped 0 bases and J dropped 9; count of bases not matched to a gene: 0. The CDR3 runs to 13 residues. Germline CDR1 reads GEAIGNYY; CDR2 reads EKD. This sample is part of a study of gamma-delta chains in newborns, infants, children. Study overall: Microbial exposure reportedly drives polyclonal innate γδ T cell expansion after birth.

The material sequenced was blood. This sequence originates from a child who was a newborn, infant or young child, either healthy, febrile or measles-vaccinated (not recorded which). J is TRDJ2 and V is TRDV2, with 10 bases that match TRDD3. As DNA, the CDR3 is TGTGCCTGTGACACCTGGGGGATACCACAACTCTTCTTT. Residues: CACDTWGIPQLFF.